This paragraph covers one T cell receptor (beta chain) sequence. Its cognate antigen is unknown. V lost 0 bases and J lost 5; bases outside the gene matches: 5. The CDR3 runs 15 residues. Germline CDR1 reads SGHTA; CDR2 reads FQGNSA. This record comes from a study of cytomegalovirus exposure and HLA in healthy donors. As for the study in general: The same platform as the approximately 730 first-cohort repertoires was used for the 95 to 150 validation repertoires, a later analysis reported.

Sequencing used immunoSEQ multiplex PCR; TCRdb keeps in-frame clones, though not all of them. This sample yields more than 90,000 clones, of which about 94% are seen a single time; approximately 1.1% belongs to the top ten. Study-level points and caveats: Among TCR beta chains, those listed as cytomegalovirus-associated numbered some 170. The TCR clusters that emerged in the first cohort tended, a later analysis found, to co-occur in the approximately 130 validation repertoires.

Sequenced input: PBMCs. This TCR derives from a woman in her twenties or thirties in good health and CMV-seropositive. The chain is built from TRBV7-2 and TRBJ2-5; 8 bases match TRBD2. The CDR3 here is CASSLAARGEETQYF. The CDR3, as DNA: TGTGCCAGCAGCTTAGCGGCGCGGGGGGAGGAGACCCAGTACTTC.